This TCR beta chain stems from a study of radiotherapy plus CTLA-4 blockade in lung cancer. Germline values: CDR1 SNHLY, CDR2 FYNNEI. The CDR3 extends over 14 amino acids. Trimming took off 3 bases at V and 0 bases at J, with 3 bases between the two ends. The data were produced by immunoSEQ multiplex PCR, yet TCRdb's version contains in-frame clones alone and is incomplete. The sample contains about 32,000 clones, around 70% of which appear only once. The chain employs TRBV2 and TRBJ2-6; D unclear. The TCR originated in a human donor with non-small cell lung cancer that progressed on radiotherapy plus ipilimumab. This sample comprised peripheral blood, obtained from a patient treated with radiotherapy plus ipilimumab. CDR3 region: CASSELSGANVLTF. CDR3 nucleotides: TGTGCCAGCAGTGAGCTCTCTGGGGCCAACGTCCTGACTTTC.